The clone carrying this TCR beta chain was counted a few times. The antigen is unknown. This entry is derived from a study of T cells in Graves' hyperthyroidism and ophthalmopathy. Researchers amplified the TCR beta CDR3 regions from RNA transcripts. In the first-round RT-PCR of the TCR CDR3, the HTBI primer set was used. TCRdb analysed the multiplex PCR reads with MiXCR anew, one entry per CDR3 protein. The sample holds fewer than 700,000 distinct CDR3 sequences, 17% seen once. The germline V gene has CDR1 MNHNY and CDR2 SVGAGI (reference sequence). V was cut by 2 bases and J by 6 bases, with 18 bases left in between. CDR3 size: 16 residues. Study conclusions and caveats: The model predicted ophthalmopathy a median around 6.5 months before onset.

V and J are TRBV6-6 and TRBJ2-3; D gene ambiguous. The source material was blood. This TCR was recovered from a woman aged 18-29 years with Graves' ophthalmopathy. The CDR3: CASSYGRASRVDTQYF. CDR3 bases: TGTGCCAGCAGTTACGGACGGGCGAGCCGTGTGGATACGCAGTATTTT.